This is a list of T cell receptor beta chains from one sample in a study of blood T cell repertoires in COVID-19. The protocol was immunoSEQ multiplex PCR, while the TCRdb copy is restricted to in-frame clones and leaves out a portion. The profile shows fewer than 500,000 clones, roughly nine tenths of them singletons. Sequenced: PBMCs or T cells enriched from blood (not recorded which). The receptors shown here come from a young man who had recovered from COVID-19. Each CDR3 is given with its conserved first and last residue. The order of the fields is V gene, D gene, J gene, clone size, CDR3 DNA, CDR3 protein. A D gene is named only where the DNA matches it firmly. Where a row states a size, it is once, few, many or the class of an expanded clone; other rows omit it.

v_call: TRBV27; d_call: TRBD1; j_call: TRBJ2-7; clone_size: NA; cdr3_nt: TGTGCCAGCAGGCGTGGACAGGGGTCCTACGAGCAGTACTTC; cdr3_aa: CASRRGQGSYEQYF
v_call: TRBV5-1; d_call: NA; j_call: TRBJ1-6; clone_size: NA; cdr3_nt: TGCGCCAGCAGCGATAGACAGGCCGGATCACCCCTCCACTTT; cdr3_aa: CASSDRQAGSPLHF
v_call: TRBV7-9; d_call: NA; j_call: TRBJ2-4; clone_size: once; cdr3_nt: TGTGCCAGCAGCTTAGCGCGTCAGGGTAAAAACATTCAGTACTTC; cdr3_aa: CASSLARQGKNIQYF
v_call: TRBV12-3/TRBV12-4; d_call: NA; j_call: TRBJ1-4; clone_size: NA; cdr3_nt: TGTGCCAGCAGTTTCTCTAATGAAAAACTGTTTTTT; cdr3_aa: CASSFSNEKLFF
v_call: TRBV25-1; d_call: TRBD1; j_call: TRBJ1-1; clone_size: once; cdr3_nt: TGTGCCAGCAGTGAAACAGGGGGCCTGGACACTGAAGCTTTCTTT; cdr3_aa: CASSETGGLDTEAFF
v_call: TRBV10-3; d_call: NA; j_call: TRBJ1-4; clone_size: NA; cdr3_nt: TGTGCCACCGCGGACAGTTCTGCAACTAATGAAAAACTGTTTTTT; cdr3_aa: CATADSSATNEKLFF
v_call: TRBV21-1; d_call: NA; j_call: TRBJ2-1; clone_size: NA; cdr3_nt: TGTGCCAGCAGCGAATGGACTGCTAGCGGGAGCTCCTACAATGAGCAGTTCTTC; cdr3_aa: CASSEWTASGSSYNEQFF
v_call: TRBV4-1; d_call: NA; j_call: TRBJ2-1; clone_size: NA; cdr3_nt: TGCGCCAGCAGCCCAACGGTCGTGTCCTACAATGAGCAGTTCTTC; cdr3_aa: CASSPTVVSYNEQFF
v_call: TRBV5-1; d_call: TRBD2; j_call: TRBJ2-2; clone_size: once; cdr3_nt: TGCGCCAGCAGCGGAGGACTAGCGGGTTCTGGCGGGGAGCTGTTTTTT; cdr3_aa: CASSGGLAGSGGELFF
v_call: TRBV7-9; d_call: NA; j_call: TRBJ1-1; clone_size: once; cdr3_nt: TGTGCCAGCAGCAGTTTAGTAGCTTTCTTT; cdr3_aa: CASSSLVAFF
v_call: TRBV6-5; d_call: NA; j_call: TRBJ1-2; clone_size: NA; cdr3_nt: TGTGCCAGCAGTTACTCGATGGTGTCGGGCTATGGCTACACCTTC; cdr3_aa: CASSYSMVSGYGYTF
v_call: TRBV28; d_call: NA; j_call: TRBJ2-7; clone_size: NA; cdr3_nt: TGTGCCAGCAGCGGGAGCCCCTACGAGCAGTACTTC; cdr3_aa: CASSGSPYEQYF
v_call: TRBV19; d_call: NA; j_call: TRBJ1-5; clone_size: NA; cdr3_nt: TGTGCCAGTATGAAGACAATTAGCAATCAGCCCCAGCATTTT; cdr3_aa: CASMKTISNQPQHF
v_call: TRBV12-3/TRBV12-4; d_call: NA; j_call: TRBJ2-2; clone_size: NA; cdr3_nt: TGTGCCAGCAGTTTTAGCCGCGGGGAGCTGTTTTTT; cdr3_aa: CASSFSRGELFF
v_call: TRBV11-2; d_call: TRBD1; j_call: TRBJ1-6; clone_size: NA; cdr3_nt: TGTGCCAGCAGTTTCCCTGCCGGGACAGGGGCAGGGTCACCCCTCCACTTT; cdr3_aa: CASSFPAGTGAGSPLHF
v_call: TRBV30; d_call: NA; j_call: TRBJ2-7; clone_size: NA; cdr3_nt: TGTGCCTGGAAGTCCGTGTGGAGCGAGCAGTACTTC; cdr3_aa: CAWKSVWSEQYF
v_call: TRBV11-3; d_call: NA; j_call: TRBJ2-7; clone_size: NA; cdr3_nt: TGTGCCAGCAGCTCAACCGCAGGGCGTACGGGCGAGCAGTACTTC; cdr3_aa: CASSSTAGRTGEQYF
v_call: TRBV29-1; d_call: NA; j_call: TRBJ1-1; clone_size: NA; cdr3_nt: TGCAGCGTTGAAGTCTCTGAAGCTTTCTTT; cdr3_aa: CSVEVSEAFF